The rows below give T cell receptor beta chains drawn from one sample of a study of a mutant IDH1 vaccine in newly diagnosed glioma. Antigens for these TCRs are unknown. Using immunoSEQ multiplex PCR, the repertoire was profiled, and TCRdb retains in-frame clones only, with some absent. This repertoire shows about 36,000 clones, about 80% found once; its top ten account for approximately 15%. Sequenced here: peripheral blood mononuclear cells (PBMCs), sampled from a glioma patient whose treatment included an IDH1 peptide vaccine. Source of these receptors: a woman aged 30 to 39 with glioma. Some clones in this sample may be carry-over from other donors' samples. Each CDR3 is given without its conserved first and last residue.

v_call: TRBV6-1; j_call: TRBJ1-5; cdr3_aa: ASSEYQPQH
v_call: TRBV11-2; j_call: TRBJ1-1; cdr3_aa: ASSFVGQSGRDTEAF
v_call: TRBV5-1; j_call: TRBJ2-7; cdr3_aa: ASSLEAATYEQY
v_call: TRBV7-8; j_call: TRBJ1-1; cdr3_aa: ASSTSTIASVEAF
v_call: TRBV19; j_call: TRBJ1-2; cdr3_aa: ASSPTGSGGYT
v_call: TRBV6-5; j_call: TRBJ2-7; cdr3_aa: ASSKIAISQQY
v_call: TRBV6-5; j_call: TRBJ1-1; cdr3_aa: ASSEGTGTEAF
v_call: TRBV28; j_call: TRBJ2-7; cdr3_aa: ASSLASGSYEQY
v_call: TRBV5-6; j_call: TRBJ2-7; cdr3_aa: ASSLVAGEQY
v_call: TRBV13; j_call: TRBJ2-3; cdr3_aa: ASSTGGYHPDTQY
v_call: TRBV5-6; j_call: TRBJ2-7; cdr3_aa: ASSARLAGVHEQY
v_call: TRBV29-1; j_call: TRBJ2-5; cdr3_aa: SVTGGWEETQY
v_call: TRBV9; j_call: TRBJ1-3; cdr3_aa: ASSVEGLGNTIY
v_call: TRBV10-3; j_call: TRBJ2-5; cdr3_aa: AISERTSGNQETQY